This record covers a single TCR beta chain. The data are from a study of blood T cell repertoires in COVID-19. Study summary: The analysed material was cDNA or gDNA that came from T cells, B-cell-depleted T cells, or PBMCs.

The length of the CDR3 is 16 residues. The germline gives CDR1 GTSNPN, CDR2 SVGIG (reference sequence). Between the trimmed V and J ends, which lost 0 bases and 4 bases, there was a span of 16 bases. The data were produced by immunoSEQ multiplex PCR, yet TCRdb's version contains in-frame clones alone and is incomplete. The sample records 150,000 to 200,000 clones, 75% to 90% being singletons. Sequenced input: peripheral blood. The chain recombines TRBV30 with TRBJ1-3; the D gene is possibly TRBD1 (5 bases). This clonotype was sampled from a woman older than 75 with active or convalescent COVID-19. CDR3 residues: CAWSVRGQGSGNTIYF. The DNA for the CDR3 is TGTGCCTGGAGTGTAAGGGGTCAGGGTTCAGGAAACACCATATATTTT.